The 14 T cell receptor beta chains listed next were all sequenced from one sample in a study of blood T cell repertoires in COVID-19. Libraries were prepared by immunoSEQ multiplex PCR; TCRdb keeps only in-frame clonotypes and omits some of them. The sample consists of approximately 27,000 clones, 90% to 95% of them appearing once. Source material: peripheral blood. These receptors all come from a human donor with active COVID-19. The donor label of this sample is uncertain.

V and J are TRBV30 and TRBJ1-4; D uncertain. Trimming left V 2 bases short and J 2 bases short, with 15 bases between. The length of the CDR3 is 16 residues. Germline CDR1 reads GTSNPN; CDR2 reads SVGIG (reference sequence). The CDR3 is CAWSHNSPGTNEKLFF. The CDR3 DNA sequence: TGTGCCTGGAGTCACAACTCCCCCGGGACTAATGAAAAACTGTTTTTT. The full variable domain, with the rest looked up from reference TRBV30 and TRBJ1-4, is SQTIHQWPATLVQPVGSPLSLECTVEGTSNPNLYWYRQAAGRGLQLLFYSVGIGQISSEVPQNLSASRPQDRQFILSSKKLLLSDSGFYLCAWSHNSPGTNEKLFFGSGTQLSVL.

The CDR3 reads CATSDRQGYGYTF. Here the CDR3 DNA reads TGTGCCACCAGTGACAGGCAGGGTTACGGCTACACCTTC. The rearrangement uses TRBV24-1 and TRBJ1-2; a possible D gene is TRBD1 (5 bases). Germline CDR1 is KGHDR and CDR2 is SFDVKD. The V and J ends lost 4 bases and 8 bases respectively, with 13 bases between them. The CDR3 totals 13 residues.

The gene calls are TRBV7-9 and TRBJ1-4; the D is unclear. The germline V gene encodes CDR1 SEHNR and CDR2 FQNEAQ (reference sequence). The CDR3 runs to 16 residues. Trimming pared 4 bases from V and 0 bases from J, leaving 12 bases between. The CDR3 region has the DNA TGTGCCAGCAGCTCAGGACTGGCCGCAACTAATGAAAAACTGTTTTTT. Encoded protein: CASSSGLAATNEKLFF.

This sequence joins TRBV10-3 and TRBJ1-5; 7 bases map to TRBD1. The V gene's germline CDR1 is ENHRY and CDR2 SYGVKD. The CDR3 spans 16 residues. The trim removed 2 bases at V and 7 bases at J, leaving 11 bases unmatched. The CDR3 region has the DNA TGTGCCATCAGTGAGCCGGGACAGAAGAAGGGCCAGCCCCAGCATTTT. Its protein product is CAISEPGQKKGQPQHF.

V gene TRBV15 combines with J gene TRBJ2-5; D uncertain. The CDR3 is 13 residues long. The germline gives CDR1 LNHNV, CDR2 YYDKDF (reference sequence). V was shortened by 0 bases and J by 5 bases, with 7 bases between the two germline ends. The CDR3 is CATSRDGRETQYF. The DNA of the CDR3 is TGTGCCACCAGCAGAGATGGCAGGGAGACCCAGTACTTC.

The chain is built from TRBV30 and TRBJ1-3; D gene ambiguous. The CDR3 is 15 residues long. The V gene lost 4 bases and the J gene lost 0 bases, with 13 bases spanning the gap. Germline V gene sequence: CDR1 GTSNPN, CDR2 SVGIG (reference sequence). CDR3 nucleotide sequence: TGTGCCTGGACCGACGGCGGAAACTCTGGAAACACCATATATTTT. Its translation is CAWTDGGNSGNTIYF.

The J gene is TRBJ2-1, the V gene TRBV5-1; D possibly corresponds to TRBD1 (6 bases). The CDR3 covers 16 residues. Germline lookup yields CDR1 SGHRS and CDR2 YFSETQ. Trimming removed 7 bases from V and 1 base from J, with 18 bases in between. The CDR3 DNA reads TGCGCCAGCGGGGGCCTGAGCGGCGAGTCCTACAATGAGCAGTTCTTC. Its protein product is CASGGLSGESYNEQFF.

The chain uses TRBV9 and TRBJ2-3; TRBD1 agrees at 7 bases. Germline V gene lookup returns CDR1 SGDLS and CDR2 YYNGEE. The CDR3 runs to 16 residues. V gave up 0 bases and J gave up 2 bases; unmatched junction bases: 6. The CDR3 here is CASSVDEGAFTDTQYF. In nucleotides, the CDR3 is TGTGCCAGCAGCGTAGATGAGGGGGCCTTCACAGATACGCAGTATTTT.

V is TRBV2 and J is TRBJ1-2; possibly TRBD1 for D (6 bases). The V gene lost 6 bases and the J gene lost 5 bases, with 10 bases spanning the gap. Looked up from germline, CDR1 is SNHLY and CDR2 is FYNNEI. The CDR3 extends over 12 amino acids. The CDR3 DNA sequence: TGTGCCAGCAGAGCTGGACAGTATGGCTACACCTTC. Translation gives CASRAGQYGYTF.

J is TRBJ1-1 and V is TRBV5-1, with 10 positions matching TRBD1. The CDR3 contains 18 residues. Per germline, CDR1 SGHRS and CDR2 YFSETQ. The J segment lost 2 bases and the V segment lost 4 bases, leaving 14 bases of the junction unmatched. CDR3 DNA: TGCGCCAGCAGCCTATCTTTCCGAGGGACAGGGGTTAACACTGAAGCTTTCTTT. It encodes CASSLSFRGTGVNTEAFF.

J is TRBJ1-2 and V is TRBV9, with D tentatively TRBD1 (6 bases). Between the trimmed V and J ends, which lost 2 bases and 2 bases, there was a span of 16 bases. Germline values: CDR1 SGDLS, CDR2 YYNGEE. The CDR3 has 16 amino acids. The CDR3 bases are TGTGCCAGCAGCGTCACCCCCAGGACAGACAACTATGGCTACACCTTC. Amino acids: CASSVTPRTDNYGYTF. Drawing the rest from reference TRBV9 and TRBJ1-2, the complete variable domain is DSGVTQTPKHLITATGQRVTLRCSPRSGDLSVYWYQQSLDQGLQFLIQYYNGEERAKGNILERFSAQQFPDLHSELNLSSLELGDSALYFCASSVTPRTDNYGYTFGSGTRLTVV.

This clone was seen a single time. The chain has TRBV3-1 (or the pseudogene TRBV3-2) and TRBJ2-2; possibly TRBD2 for D (5 bases). With 8 bases removed from V and 0 bases from J, the gap between germline ends came to 16 bases. CDR1 and CDR2 (germline): LGHDT, YNNKEL (reference sequence). The CDR3 has 16 residues. The CDR3 region has the DNA TGTGCCAGCTCCGTGCGGGCTAGTACGAACACCGGGGAGCTGTTTTTT. It encodes CASSVRASTNTGELFF.

This clone was recorded once. The chain employs TRBV3-1 (or the pseudogene TRBV3-2) and TRBJ2-7; 7 nucleotides line up with TRBD2. Germline V gene lookup returns CDR1 LGHDT and CDR2 YNNKEL (reference sequence). The ends lost 4 bases at V and 2 bases at J; junction bases unmatched: 8. The CDR3 sequence is 15 residues long. CDR3 region: CASSPLADSTYEQYF. The CDR3, as DNA: TGTGCCAGCAGCCCTCTAGCGGACTCGACCTACGAGCAGTACTTC.

The V and J genes are TRBV4-3 and TRBJ2-7, with D perhaps matching TRBD1 (5 bases). Germline V gives CDR1 LGHNA, CDR2 YSLEER. Between the trimmed V and J ends, which lost 0 bases and 1 base, there was a span of 7 bases. The CDR3 is 14 residues long. DNA of the CDR3: TGCGCCAGCAGCCAAGATGACAGTTCCTACGAGCAGTACTTC. As protein: CASSQDDSSYEQYF.